This TCR beta chain emerged from a study of regulatory T cells in long-lasting Graves disease. The wider study: The antithyroid drugs taken by newly diagnosed Graves' patients had been used for under 3 months. Study-level results: The study found TRBV28, TRBJ1-2 and TRBJ2-5 favored in persistent disease. TCR diversity in persistent Graves' patients was below that of newly diagnosed ones.

To make TCR beta libraries, researchers used iRepertoire HTBI primers and Arm-PCR of CDR3 regions. TCRdb called the multiplex PCR reads again in MiXCR, with one record for every CDR3 protein. The data show roughly 500,000 distinct CDR3 sequences, with about 14% seen just once and roughly a tenth held by the top ten. About this clonotype: Its antigen remains unknown.

Described time point: newly diagnosed GD, antithyroid drugs for less than 3 months. PBMC RNA was the source of the TCR library. V lost 7 bases and J lost 7, with 17 bases in between. The CDR3 extends over 15 amino acids. The V gene's germline CDR1 is ENHRY and CDR2 SYGVKD. These data also formed part of another study, on T cells in Graves' hyperthyroidism and ophthalmopathy. That source reports: The study based diagnoses on clinical symptoms, serum thyroxine and TRAb, thyroid ultrasound and orbital computed tomography.

This material consisted of peripheral blood mononuclear cells (PBMCs), taken at new diagnosis, from a patient treated with antithyroid drugs. The clonotype was recovered from a man aged 25 to 45 with Graves disease. The rearrangement links TRBV10-3 to TRBJ1-6; D is perhaps TRBD1 (6 bases). The DNA for the CDR3 is TGTGCCATCAAGAGTGCGGACAGCCCGAATTCACCCCTCCACTTT. Translation gives CAIKSADSPNSPLHF.